The clone carrying this TCR beta chain showed up just a few times. What it recognizes is unknown. Other DNA sequences within the sample encode an identical CDR3. The protocol was immunoSEQ multiplex PCR, while the TCRdb copy is restricted to in-frame clones and leaves out a portion. This sample has 2 million to 3 million clones, with roughly 93% found just once. Partitioning of CD4+ cells yielded a CD45RA+ naive subset and a CD45RA-negative memory subset. This entry belongs to a study of shared clonotypes between healthy human individuals. For the study at large: CD4 naive and memory got three plates each, CD8 naive two, CD8 memory one.

Study observations and caveats: Non-shared clonotypes displayed generation probabilities falling below those of clonotypes present in all four donors.

The V end was cut by 4 bases, the J end by 2 bases, with 5 bases between. The V gene's germline CDR1 is GTSNPN and CDR2 SVGIG (reference sequence). The CDR3 loop spans 11 amino acids. Sequenced material: naive CD4+ T cells from PBMCs. The subset denotes: CD45RA+ positively selected. This chain connects TRBV30 to TRBJ2-5, with D uncertain. The sequence was obtained from a man between 18 and 35 years old in good health. Some clones in this sample may be carry-over from other donors' samples. DNA of the CDR3: TGTGCCTGGACAGAACAAGAGACCCAGTACTTC. Protein product: CAWTEQETQYF.